This T cell receptor beta chain was documented in a study of blood T cell repertoires in COVID-19. Overall study: Samples came from the United States, Italy and Spain, spanning acute and convalescent COVID-19.

Authors' analysis steps: From reference gene primer amplification, estimates of nucleated cell counts were derived. Libraries were prepared by immunoSEQ multiplex PCR; TCRdb keeps only in-frame clonotypes and omits some of them. D and trimming come from the DNA, and the V and J calls and clone size come from that table. This sample has roughly 85,000 clones, with approximately 90% found just once. The CDR3 is made up of 14 amino acids. Sequenced input: peripheral blood. The chain joins TRBV21-1 to TRBJ2-7; TRBD1, the D gene given by the table, was not confirmed from the DNA. TRBV21-1 represents a pseudogene. The receptor comes from a man between 45 and 60 years old with active or convalescent COVID-19. CDR3: CASSKGPTGIEQYF. The DNA of the CDR3 is TGTGCCAGCAGCAAAGGACCGACAGGGATCGAGCAGTACTTC.